The 21 T cell receptor beta chains listed next were all sequenced from one sample in a study of blood T cell repertoires in COVID-19. Here immunoSEQ multiplex PCR was the method, and the copy in TCRdb shows in-frame clones only, minus some. The sample yields some 250,000 clones, about 86% seen once. Sequenced input: peripheral blood. The receptors derive from a woman aged 25 to 39 who had recovered from COVID-19.

V is TRBV18 and J is TRBJ2-7; 10 nucleotides match TRBD1. The trim removed 4 bases at V and 3 bases at J, leaving 9 bases unmatched. The CDR3 loop spans 16 amino acids. The germline V gene encodes CDR1 KGHSH and CDR2 LQKENI. The CDR3 DNA reads TGTGCCAGCTCACTTTTGGGACAGGGGTACCTCTACGAGCAGTACTTC. Its translation is CASSLLGQGYLYEQYF.

The genes are TRBV5-5 and TRBJ2-7, with 11 bases lining up with TRBD1. Germline loops: CDR1 SGHKS, CDR2 YYEKEE (reference sequence). With 0 bases clipped from V and 3 bases from J, the junction kept 5 bases outside the gene matches. The CDR3 runs to 16 residues. CDR3 amino acids: CASSLDLGTGGYEQYF. The CDR3 coding sequence is TGTGCCAGCAGCTTGGACCTCGGGACAGGGGGCTACGAGCAGTACTTC. The variable domain in full, completed from reference TRBV5-5 and TRBJ2-7, reads DAGVTQSPTHLIKTRGQQVTLRCSPISGHKSVSWYQQVLGQGPQFIFQYYEKEERGRGNFPDRFSARQFPNYSSELNVNALLLGDSALYLCASSLDLGTGGYEQYFGPGTRLTVT.

The CDR3 spells CASSQENREYYGYTF. In DNA form, the CDR3 reads TGTGCCAGCAGCCAGGAAAACAGGGAATACTATGGCTACACCTTC. This chain uses TRBV3-1 (or the pseudogene TRBV3-2) with TRBJ1-2; D may be TRBD1 (6 bases). The CDR3 sequence is 15 residues long. Germline CDR1 is LGHDT and CDR2 is YNNKEL (reference sequence). V lost 3 bases, J lost 3 bases, and 14 bases lay in between.

This chain uses TRBV11-2 with TRBJ2-3; 10 bases align to TRBD2. The CDR3 sequence is 16 residues long. With 4 bases clipped from V and 7 bases from J, the junction kept 11 bases outside the gene matches. CDR1 SGHAT and CDR2 FQNNGV come from the germline V gene. The CDR3 reads CASSSPLSGGGYTQYF. For the CDR3, the DNA is TGTGCCAGCAGCTCCCCTCTGAGCGGGGGGGGGTATACGCAGTATTTT.

The chain employs TRBV14 and TRBJ2-3, with D possibly matching TRBD2 (7 bases). V lost 5 bases, J lost 1 base, and 10 bases lay in between. The germline CDR1 and CDR2 sequences are SGHDN and FVKESK. This CDR3 is 14 amino acids long. The CDR3 DNA reads TGTGCCAGCAGCTTAGGGGGGGGCACAGATACGCAGTATTTT. Residues: CASSLGGGTDTQYF.

The gene calls are TRBV7-2 and TRBJ2-7; tentative D call: TRBD2 (5 bases). V lost 2 bases, J lost 3 bases, and 17 bases lay in between. This CDR3 contains 16 residues. Germline values: CDR1 SGHTA, CDR2 FQGNSA. CDR3 in DNA: TGTGCCAGCAGCTTACCCCCCCACTCGGGGATCTACGAGCAGTACTTC. Translation gives CASSLPPHSGIYEQYF. The whole variable domain, remainder taken from reference TRBV7-2 and TRBJ2-7, is GAGVSQSPSNKVTEKGKDVELRCDPISGHTALYWYRQSLGQGLEFLIYFQGNSAPDKSGLPSDRFSAERTGGSVSTLTIQRTQQEDSAVYLCASSLPPHSGIYEQYFGPGTRLTVT.

The sample holds one count of this clone. The chain is built from TRBV7-2 and TRBJ1-2; no reliable D call. V lost 0 bases, J lost 2 bases, and 7 bases lay in between. CDR1 is SGHTA, CDR2 FQGNSA, per germline. The CDR3 is made up of 14 amino acids. The CDR3 loop reads CASSLAVANYGYTF. The CDR3 DNA sequence: TGTGCCAGCAGCTTAGCTGTAGCCAACTATGGCTACACCTTC.

The chain employs TRBV14 and TRBJ2-1; D is perhaps TRBD2 (6 bases). V was shortened by 1 base and J by 9 bases, with 13 bases between the two germline ends. CDR3 size: 14 residues. CDR1 is SGHDN and CDR2 is FVKESK in the germline V gene. CDR3 nucleotide sequence: TGTGCCAGCAGCCAAGCTCGCGGGGCCACTGAGCAGTTCTTC. This sequence encodes CASSQARGATEQFF.

The chain couples TRBV5-1 to TRBJ2-2, with 12 bases identical to TRBD2. Germline V CDR1 and CDR2: SGHRS, YFSETQ. V shed 0 bases, J shed 7 bases, and the junction held 7 bases outside the gene matches. There are 17 residues in the CDR3. In DNA form, the CDR3 reads TGCGCCAGCAGCTTGGAGGCTAGCGGGGGGGCCCTCGGGGAGCTGTTTTTT. It is translated as CASSLEASGGALGELFF. Full variable domain (missing parts from reference TRBV5-1 and TRBJ2-2): KAGVTQTPRYLIKTRGQQVTLSCSPISGHRSVSWYQQTPGQGLQFLFEYFSETQRNKGNFPGRFSGRQFSNSRSEMNVSTLELGDSALYLCASSLEASGGALGELFFGEGSRLTVL.

The V call is TRBV6-1, the J call TRBJ1-6, with no clear D. Per germline, CDR1 MNHNS and CDR2 SASEGT. This CDR3 has 18 amino acids. The germline V and J ends were trimmed by 2 bases and 0 bases, with 14 bases remaining between them. This chain's CDR3 is CASSESRRESSYNSPLHF. The DNA of the CDR3 is TGTGCCAGCAGTGAATCCAGACGGGAGAGCTCCTATAATTCACCCCTCCACTTT.

This sequence joins TRBV2 and TRBJ1-4; D is ambiguous. CDR3 size: 12 residues. Trimming took 5 bases from V and 4 from J, leaving 5 bases between them. The germline V gene has CDR1 SNHLY and CDR2 FYNNEI. DNA for the CDR3: TGTGCCAGCAGTTATATTAATGAAAAACTGTTTTTT. Amino acid sequence: CASSYINEKLFF.

The chain has TRBV10-1 and TRBJ2-3; D unresolved. The ends were cut back, 3 bases at V and 2 bases at J, with 12 bases in the middle. The CDR3 totals 15 residues. The V gene's germline CDR1 is WNHNN and CDR2 SYGVQD (reference sequence). CDR3 nucleotides: TGCGCCAGCAGTGAAACACAGTCGAACACAGATACGCAGTATTTT. Its translation is CASSETQSNTDTQYF.

This chain uses TRBV27 with TRBJ2-2, with 11 bases that match TRBD2. Germline V CDR1 and CDR2: MNHEY, SMNVEV (reference sequence). Germline trimming cut 2 bases from V and 2 bases from J; bases unmatched to any gene: 4. The CDR3 runs 17 residues. The CDR3 is CASSLAGLAENTGELFF. The CDR3 nucleotides read TGTGCCAGCAGTTTAGCGGGACTAGCGGAAAACACCGGGGAGCTGTTTTTT.

The rearrangement links TRBV19 to TRBJ2-4, with D perhaps TRBD1 (5 bases). The CDR3 is 17 amino acids. In germline, CDR1 is LNHDA, CDR2 SQIVND (reference sequence). V lost 3 bases and J 1 base, leaving 16 bases between the germline ends. The chain's CDR3 is CASSINWGAVAKNIQYF. The CDR3 coding sequence is TGTGCCAGTAGTATCAACTGGGGCGCTGTCGCCAAAAACATTCAGTACTTC.

This clone was observed a single time. The rearrangement joins TRBV4-1 to TRBJ2-7; D is uncertain. V lost 5 bases and J lost 1, with 15 bases in between. The germline gives CDR1 MGHRA, CDR2 YSYEKL. This CDR3 spans 15 amino acids. For the CDR3, the DNA is TGCGCCAGCAGCGAAGGTCTGTTTCTTTCCTACGAGCAGTACTTC. This sequence encodes CASSEGLFLSYEQYF.

This chain joins TRBV19 and TRBJ1-2, with 8 bases matching TRBD1. The J segment lost 0 bases and the V segment lost 4 bases, leaving 4 bases of the junction unmatched. CDR3 length equals 15 residues. Germline lookup yields CDR1 LNHDA and CDR2 SQIVND (reference sequence). CDR3 residues: CASSTRDRPNYGYTF. The DNA for the CDR3 is TGTGCCAGTAGTACTCGGGACAGGCCTAACTATGGCTACACCTTC.

V gene TRBV2 combines with J gene TRBJ2-5, with 8 bases that match TRBD1. The germline V gene has CDR1 SNHLY and CDR2 FYNNEI. This CDR3 has 13 residues. The V and J ends lost 7 bases and 2 bases, in that order; junction bases with no gene match: 3. The CDR3 bases are TGTGCCAGCATTCGGGACAGGCAAGAGACCCAGTACTTC. It is translated as CASIRDRQETQYF.

The rearrangement uses TRBV5-1 and TRBJ2-3; 10 bases agree with TRBD1. V trimming: 4 bases; J trimming: 8 bases; junction bases outside the gene matches: 7. The germline V gene has CDR1 SGHRS and CDR2 YFSETQ. CDR3 length: 14 residues. The DNA for the CDR3 is TGCGCCAGCAGCCCCGGGACAGGGGTTCTTACGCAGTATTTT. Its translation is CASSPGTGVLTQYF.

The rearrangement links TRBV19 to TRBJ2-7; D call uncertain. V was pared by 1 base and J by 3 bases, with 10 bases between. Germline CDR1 reads LNHDA; CDR2 reads SQIVND (reference sequence). CDR3 size: 14 residues. CDR3 region: CASSIGLRNYEQYF. The CDR3 nucleotides are TGTGCCAGTAGTATAGGCCTACGAAACTACGAGCAGTACTTC.

The DNA of the CDR3 is TGTGCCAGCAGCCCCCCGGGGGGGCGGGATGAGCAGTTCTTC. Translation: CASSPPGGRDEQFF. This chain joins TRBV4-2 and TRBJ2-1; 8 bases are a match to TRBD2. The germline gives CDR1 LGHNA, CDR2 YNFKEQ. CDR3 length: 14 amino acids. J lost 8 bases, V lost 4 bases, and 7 bases had no gene match.

The rearrangement joins TRBV19 to TRBJ1-2; D call uncertain. Germline assignment: CDR1 LNHDA and CDR2 SQIVND (reference sequence). There are 13 residues in the CDR3. V lost 8 bases to trimming and J lost 8 bases, with 18 bases between them. CDR3 sequence (DNA): TGTGCCAGTTTCGGGCGGGCCCAAGCAGGCTACACCTTC. Residues: CASFGRAQAGYTF.